The present entry profiles one T cell receptor (beta chain) with its context. Its specificity is not known. This sample is drawn from a study of T cell responses to AZD1222 COVID-19 vaccine. General observations from the study: Repertoires were sampled only after the peak T cell response. Spike-specific TCR breadth and depth grew following two AZD1222 doses.

V was clipped by 2 bases and J by 8 bases, with 12 bases between them. The CDR3 contains 13 residues. CDR1 is KGHSH and CDR2 is LQKENI in the germline V gene. TCRdb's table, derived via immunoSEQ multiplex PCR, lists solely in-frame clones and lacks some. Among 120,000 or so clones listed, more than 75% were seen once. V usage is TRBV18 and J usage is TRBJ1-2; D is ambiguous. Here the sequenced sample was peripheral blood, taken on day 0 of AZD1222 vaccination. The clonotype originates from an adult in good health. CDR3 in amino acids: CASSPTTERGYTF. CDR3 nucleotides: TGTGCCAGCTCACCAACGACCGAGAGGGGCTACACCTTC. The whole variable domain, filled in from reference TRBV18 and TRBJ1-2, reads NAGVMQNPRHLVRRRGQEARLRCSPMKGHSHVYWYRQLPEEGLKFMVYLQKENIIDESGMPKERFSAEFPKEGPSILRIQQVVRGDSAAYFCASSPTTERGYTFGSGTRLTVV.